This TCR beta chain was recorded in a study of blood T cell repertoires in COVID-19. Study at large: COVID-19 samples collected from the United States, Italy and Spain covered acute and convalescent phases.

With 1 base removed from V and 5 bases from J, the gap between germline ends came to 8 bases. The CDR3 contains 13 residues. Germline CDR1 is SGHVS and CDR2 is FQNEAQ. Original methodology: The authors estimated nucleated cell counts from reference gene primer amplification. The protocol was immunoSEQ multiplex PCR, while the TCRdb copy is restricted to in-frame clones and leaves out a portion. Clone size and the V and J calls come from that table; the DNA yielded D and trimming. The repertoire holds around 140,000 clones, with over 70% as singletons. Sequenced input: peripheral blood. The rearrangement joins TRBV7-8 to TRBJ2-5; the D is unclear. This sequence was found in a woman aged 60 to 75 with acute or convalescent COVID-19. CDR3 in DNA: TGTGCCAGCAGCTTAGACATCGGGGAGACCCAGTACTTC. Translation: CASSLDIGETQYF.